The clone carrying this T cell receptor (beta chain) was seen a handful of times. Through a sample-barcoded 5' primer and a J-beta primer mix, a second PCR was run for roughly 6 to 11 cycles. TCRdb reprocessed the 5' RACE reads with MiXCR, giving one entry per CDR3 protein. Of about 560,000 distinct CDR3 sequences in the sample, 27% were seen once. V lost 3 bases, J lost 0 bases, and 6 bases stayed unmatched. This CDR3 has 17 amino acids. This sample stems from a study of blood T cells in healthy people across ages. The sample was also reused in another study, on T cells of mothers and their children.

The sample taken for sequencing was blood. The clonotype comes from a boy aged 2-9 years in good health. V is TRBV12-3 or TRBV12-4 and J is TRBJ2-3; the match to TRBD2 covers 10 bases. This chain's CDR3 is CASSFGSGGSSTDTQYF. In DNA, the CDR3 is TGTGCCAGCAGTTTCGGTAGCGGGGGGTCTAGCACAGATACGCAGTATTTT.